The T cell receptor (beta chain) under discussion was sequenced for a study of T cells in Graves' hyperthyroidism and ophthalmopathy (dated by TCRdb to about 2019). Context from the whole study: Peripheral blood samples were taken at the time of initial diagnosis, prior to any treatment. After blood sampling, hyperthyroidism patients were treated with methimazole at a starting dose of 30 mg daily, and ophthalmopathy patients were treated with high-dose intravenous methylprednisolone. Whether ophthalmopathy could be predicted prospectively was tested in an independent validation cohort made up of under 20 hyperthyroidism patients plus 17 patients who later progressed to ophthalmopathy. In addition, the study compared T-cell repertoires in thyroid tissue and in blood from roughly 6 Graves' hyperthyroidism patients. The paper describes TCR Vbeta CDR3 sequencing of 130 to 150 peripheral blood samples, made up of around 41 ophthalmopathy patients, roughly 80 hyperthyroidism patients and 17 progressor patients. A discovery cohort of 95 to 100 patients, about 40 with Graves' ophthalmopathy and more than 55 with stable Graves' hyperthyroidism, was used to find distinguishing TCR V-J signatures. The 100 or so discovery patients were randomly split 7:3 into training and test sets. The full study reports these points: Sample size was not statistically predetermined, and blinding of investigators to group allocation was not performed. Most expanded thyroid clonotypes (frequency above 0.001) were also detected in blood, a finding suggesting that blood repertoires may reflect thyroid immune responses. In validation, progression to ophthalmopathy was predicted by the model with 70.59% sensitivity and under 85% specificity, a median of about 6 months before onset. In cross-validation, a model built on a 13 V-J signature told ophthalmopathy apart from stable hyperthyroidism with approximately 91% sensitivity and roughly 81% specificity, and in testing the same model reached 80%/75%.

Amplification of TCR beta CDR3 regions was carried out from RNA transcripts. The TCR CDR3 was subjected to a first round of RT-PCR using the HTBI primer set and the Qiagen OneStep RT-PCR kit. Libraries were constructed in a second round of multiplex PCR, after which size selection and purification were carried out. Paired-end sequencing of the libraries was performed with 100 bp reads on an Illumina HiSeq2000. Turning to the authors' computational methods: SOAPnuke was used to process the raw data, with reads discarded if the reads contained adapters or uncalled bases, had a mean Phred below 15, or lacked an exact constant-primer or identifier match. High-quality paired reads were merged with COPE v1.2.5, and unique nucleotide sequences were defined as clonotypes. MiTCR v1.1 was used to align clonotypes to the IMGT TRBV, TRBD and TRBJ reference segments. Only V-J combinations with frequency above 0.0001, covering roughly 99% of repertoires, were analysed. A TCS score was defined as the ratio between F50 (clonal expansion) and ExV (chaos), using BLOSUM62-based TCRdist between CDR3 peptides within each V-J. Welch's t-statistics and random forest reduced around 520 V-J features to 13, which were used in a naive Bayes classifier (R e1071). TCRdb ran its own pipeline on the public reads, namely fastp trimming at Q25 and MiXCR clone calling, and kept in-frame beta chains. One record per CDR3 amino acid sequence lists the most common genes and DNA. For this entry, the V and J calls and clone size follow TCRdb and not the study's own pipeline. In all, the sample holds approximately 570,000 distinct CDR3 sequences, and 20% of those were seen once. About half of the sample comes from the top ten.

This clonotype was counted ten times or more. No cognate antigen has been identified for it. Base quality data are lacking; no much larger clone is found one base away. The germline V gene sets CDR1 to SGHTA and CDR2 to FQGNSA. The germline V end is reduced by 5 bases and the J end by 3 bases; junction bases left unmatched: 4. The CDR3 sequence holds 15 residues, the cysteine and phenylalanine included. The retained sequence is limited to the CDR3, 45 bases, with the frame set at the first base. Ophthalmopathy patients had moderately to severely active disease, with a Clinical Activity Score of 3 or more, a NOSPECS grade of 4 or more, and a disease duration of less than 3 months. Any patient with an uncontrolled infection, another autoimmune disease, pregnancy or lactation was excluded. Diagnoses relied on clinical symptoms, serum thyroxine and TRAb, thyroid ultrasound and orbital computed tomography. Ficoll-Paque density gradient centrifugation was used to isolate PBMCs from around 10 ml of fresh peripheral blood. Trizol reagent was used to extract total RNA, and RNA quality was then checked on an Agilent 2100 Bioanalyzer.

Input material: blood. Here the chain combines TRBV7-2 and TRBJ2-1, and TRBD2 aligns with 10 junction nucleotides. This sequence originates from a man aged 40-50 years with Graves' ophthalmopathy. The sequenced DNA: TGTGCCAGCAGCAGAGCGGGGGGGAACTACAATGAGCAGTTCTTC. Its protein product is CASSRAGGNYNEQFF.